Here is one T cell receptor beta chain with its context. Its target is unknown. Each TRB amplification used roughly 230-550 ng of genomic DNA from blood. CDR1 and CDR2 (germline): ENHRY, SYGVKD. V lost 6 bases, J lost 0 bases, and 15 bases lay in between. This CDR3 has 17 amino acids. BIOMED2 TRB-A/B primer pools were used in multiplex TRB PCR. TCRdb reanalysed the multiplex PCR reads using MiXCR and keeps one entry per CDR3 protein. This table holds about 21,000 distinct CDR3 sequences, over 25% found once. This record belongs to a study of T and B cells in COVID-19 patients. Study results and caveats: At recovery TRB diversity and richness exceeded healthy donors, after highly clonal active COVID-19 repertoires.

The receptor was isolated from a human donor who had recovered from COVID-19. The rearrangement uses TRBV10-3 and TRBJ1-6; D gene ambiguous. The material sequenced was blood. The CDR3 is CAISSSFSSSYNSPLHF. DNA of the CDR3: TGTGCCATCAGCTCCAGTTTTTCGAGCTCCTATAATTCACCCCTCCACTTT.